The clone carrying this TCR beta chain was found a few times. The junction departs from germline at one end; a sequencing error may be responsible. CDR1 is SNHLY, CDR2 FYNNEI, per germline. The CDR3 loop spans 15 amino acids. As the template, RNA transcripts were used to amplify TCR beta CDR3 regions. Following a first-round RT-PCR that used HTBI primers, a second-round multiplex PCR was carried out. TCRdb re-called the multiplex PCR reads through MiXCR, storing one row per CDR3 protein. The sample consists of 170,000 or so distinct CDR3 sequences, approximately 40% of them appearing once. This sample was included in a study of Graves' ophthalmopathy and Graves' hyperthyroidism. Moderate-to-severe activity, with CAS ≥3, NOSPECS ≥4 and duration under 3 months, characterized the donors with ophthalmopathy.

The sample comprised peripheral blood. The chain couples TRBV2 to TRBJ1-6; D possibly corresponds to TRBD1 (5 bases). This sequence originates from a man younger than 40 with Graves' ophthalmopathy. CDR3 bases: TGTGCCGGCAGGGCAGGGAGCTCCTATAATTCACCCCTCCACTTT. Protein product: CAGRAGSSYNSPLHF.